This paragraph reports one T cell receptor (beta chain). The sample holds many counts of this clonotype. Its antigen target is currently unknown. A read error may account for a junction end that differs from germline. This sample is part of a study of human T cells and chemical hapten exposure (dated by TCRdb to about 2021). In terms of the full investigation: For sensitization, 2% DPC in acetone was applied to an approximately 2 cm by approximately 2 cm area of upper inner arm skin. Roughly 30 alopecia patients gave blood for TCR sequencing at one to four time points (pre-sensitization, 2, 6 and 24 weeks). Blood samples were taken from patients before sensitization (week 0) and at 2, 6 and about 24 weeks after DPC sensitization. Libraries were pooled for sequencing, and per-sample TCR yields varied mainly because of small differences in library volumes within the pool. This study followed changes in the peripheral blood TCR repertoire in vivo during primary and secondary sensitization of alopecia patients to the hapten diphenylcyclopropenone (DPC). The mostly female patient cohort included alopecia areata with under or over 50% scalp involvement, alopecia totalis and alopecia universalis. Weekly therapeutic DPC doses were additionally applied to the scalp of patients throughout the roughly 23-week study period. Patch tests used Finn chambers with 0.01% DPC on the upper back, scored after 6 days by International Contact Dermatitis Research Group standards.

Library preparation used RACE. TCRdb shows the sequencer as NextSeq 500. During library preparation, unique molecular identifiers were attached to individual cDNA molecules so that TCRs could be counted quantitatively and reproducibly. For every blood RNA sample, sequencing covered both the TCR alpha and TCR beta chains. Concerning the study's data processing: A median of around 100,000 TCRs per sample was observed, with a range of about 20,000 to 750,000. V, J and CDR3 annotation of the TCR reads was performed with the Decombinator software suite. For the PS versus PT1 abundance plots, all samples were subsampled to the same number of TCRs (28,000). Expanded TCRs were defined as absent before sensitization and observed at least eight times at the 2-week time point. TCRdb reprocessed the public reads (quality trimming at Q25 with fastp, clone calling with MiXCR) and kept in-frame beta chains. One record per CDR3 amino acid sequence lists the most common genes and DNA. For this entry, the V and J calls and clone size follow TCRdb and not the study's own pipeline. The sample has around 85,000 distinct CDR3 sequences on record, 10% to 15% of them singletons. The top ten constitute more than 4.5% of the sample.

Per the publication, the time point label means: patch test 3, about 24 weeks after DPC sensitization. The treatment or condition label, read with the paper, signifies: therapeutic diphenylcyclopropenone sensitization with weekly scalp DPC. At each patch-test visit, blood was drawn before the patch test was applied. Patients were considered eligible if aged 18 to 70, diagnosed with alopecia and deemed suitable for DPC therapy, and patients were excluded if pregnant. Unfractionated whole blood was collected in Tempus Blood RNA tubes, and total RNA was extracted from that blood. Inclusive of the bounding cysteine and phenylalanine, the CDR3 is 13 residues long. Left in the record is the CDR3 DNA by itself, 39 bases read in frame from the first base. Results the study describes overall, beyond this receptor: The number of TCRs above 1 in 1000 frequency did not change with DPC sensitization; there was no evidence of global repertoire structure alterations. Repeated subsampling changed both the strength of the expansion versus patch-test correlation and the threshold at which the correlation became significant. Because every patient had alopecia, a presumed autoimmune disease, the patients' immune response might differ from that of healthy individuals. Patch test score was positively correlated with the number of PT1 expanded TCRs, with significance at thresholds 8, 16 and 32 but not at 4. Expanded TCRs formed significantly more large CDR3 similarity clusters than pre-sensitization or healthy control sets, consistent with antigen-driven responses.

The sample was whole blood, taken in connection with sensitization to the hapten diphenylcyclopropenone (DPC). Recombination connected TRBV12-3 or TRBV12-4 to TRBJ1-5, and 7 bases in between align with TRBD1. The TCR originated in a woman between 50 and 59 years old with alopecia areata. Some clones in this sample may be carry-over from other donors' samples. The nucleotide sequence is TGTGCCAGCAGTCCAGGGGGGAATCAGTCCCAGCATTTT. Translated, this is CASSPGGNQSQHF.